The next 23 T cell receptor beta chains were all read from a single sample in a study of cytomegalovirus exposure and HLA in healthy donors. The PCR employed 60 Vbeta primers together with 13 Jbeta primers. Some clones are missing from TCRdb's copy, which holds only in-frame ones; the method was immunoSEQ multiplex PCR. Among some 180,000 clones, around 78% were seen once, and the ten largest hold 1.5% to 2%. The sample comprised PBMCs. Every receptor here comes from a man between 18 and 35 years old in good health and CMV-seronegative.

There are a few counts of this clone. This rearrangement joins TRBV4-1 to TRBJ1-1; D call uncertain. Germline V gene data show CDR1 as MGHRA and CDR2 as YSYEKL. The CDR3 is 15 amino acids. Trimming pared 0 bases from V and 1 base from J, leaving 9 bases between. The CDR3 sequence is CASSQDVAENTEAFF. The DNA of the CDR3 is TGCGCCAGCAGCCAAGATGTGGCAGAGAACACTGAAGCTTTCTTT.

This chain links TRBV5-1 with TRBJ1-4; TRBD1 agrees at 8 bases. The CDR3 totals 16 residues. After removal of 4 bases from V and 6 bases from J, the junction contained 11 bases not matched to a gene. CDR1 and CDR2 from the germline V gene are SGHRS and YFSETQ. The CDR3 nucleotides read TGCGCCAGCAGCCCCTATCGTTCAGGGGGCGATGAAAAACTGTTTTTT. It translates to CASSPYRSGGDEKLFF.

This clone was recorded a few times. The CDR3 loop is CSVGYRLAGANEQFF. The CDR3 DNA sequence: TGCAGCGTTGGCTACCGACTAGCGGGAGCGAATGAGCAGTTCTTC. The chain recombines TRBV29-1 with TRBJ2-1; TRBD2 agrees at 12 bases. The trim removed 4 bases at V and 7 bases at J, leaving 8 bases unmatched. The CDR3 is made up of 15 amino acids. Germline assignment: CDR1 SQVTM and CDR2 ANQGSEA.

The chain has TRBV27 and TRBJ1-3, with 7 bases matching TRBD1. Germline-derived CDR1 and CDR2 are MNHEY and SMNVEV (reference sequence). The CDR3 spans 14 residues. V lost 4 bases, J lost 2 bases, and 2 bases stayed unmatched. CDR3 protein: CASSSTGTGNTIYF. As DNA, the CDR3 is TGTGCCAGCAGTTCGACAGGGACTGGAAACACCATATATTTT.

The CDR3 sequence: CASSLGLNSHNEQFF. DNA of the CDR3: TGTGCCAGCAGCTTAGGACTGAATAGCCACAATGAGCAGTTCTTC. V and J are TRBV7-2 and TRBJ2-1, with no clear D. The germline V gene encodes CDR1 SGHTA and CDR2 FQGNSA. V lost 1 base and J 5 bases, leaving 12 bases between the germline ends. This CDR3 contains 15 residues.

V and J are TRBV4-1 and TRBJ2-5, with TRBD2 identical over 10 bases. Per germline, CDR1 MGHRA and CDR2 YSYEKL. The CDR3 sequence is 16 residues long. The J segment lost 5 bases and the V segment lost 2 bases, leaving 8 bases of the junction unmatched. The CDR3 nucleotides are TGCGCCAGCAGCCAAATCAGCGGGGGGGCCCGCGAGACCCAGTACTTC. Amino acid sequence: CASSQISGGARETQYF.

The chain joins TRBV6-6 to TRBJ2-1, with 15 bases identical to TRBD2. V dropped 5 bases and J dropped 6; count of bases not matched to a gene: 2. CDR3 length: 15 residues. CDR1 is MNHNY and CDR2 is SVGAGI in the germline V gene (reference sequence). The CDR3 DNA sequence: TGTGCCAGCAGTCGGACTAGCGGGGGGGGCAATGAGCAGTTCTTC. This codes for CASSRTSGGGNEQFF.

The V and J genes are TRBV30 and TRBJ1-2, with a weak D call TRBD1 (6 bases). Germline CDR1 is GTSNPN and CDR2 is SVGIG (reference sequence). CDR3 length: 13 residues. V lost 4 bases and J 7 bases, leaving 16 bases between the germline ends. The CDR3 sequence is CAWTEKGEPGYTF. CDR3 DNA sequence: TGTGCCTGGACCGAGAAGGGGGAACCTGGCTACACCTTC.

A word on this clone: Other DNA variants within this sample encode the same CDR3. The chain employs TRBV19 and TRBJ1-5; D remains unclear. V lost 5 bases and J lost 5, with 7 bases in between. Germline V CDR1 and CDR2: LNHDA, SQIVND (reference sequence). The CDR3 covers 12 residues. The CDR3 region has the DNA TGTGCCAGTAGTCCCCGAGATCAGCCCCAGCATTTT. Translation gives CASSPRDQPQHF.

The chain joins TRBV5-6 to TRBJ1-6, with 9 bases aligning to TRBD1. V shed 4 bases, J shed 8 bases, and the junction held 4 bases outside the gene matches. In germline, CDR1 is SGHDT, CDR2 YYEEEE. The CDR3 has 14 amino acids. This CDR3 is CASSLGQGHSPLHF. The CDR3 DNA follows: TGTGCCAGCAGCCTAGGACAGGGGCATTCACCCCTCCACTTT.

This chain connects TRBV7-8 to TRBJ1-3, with 7 bases aligning to TRBD1. The germline V gene has CDR1 SGHVS and CDR2 FQNEAQ. V dropped 4 bases and J dropped 2; count of bases not matched to a gene: 8. The CDR3 is 16 amino acids. In DNA, the CDR3 is TGTGCCAGCAGCTCTGGGACAGTCCTTCCTGGAAACACCATATATTTT. Translated, it gives CASSSGTVLPGNTIYF.

The CDR3 here is CALSEAGGSTDTQYF. In DNA, the CDR3 is TGTGCCCTCTCCGAAGCGGGGGGGAGCACAGATACGCAGTATTTT. The chain uses TRBV10-3 and TRBJ2-3; the match to TRBD2 covers 10 bases. Germline lookup yields CDR1 ENHRY and CDR2 SYGVKD. This CDR3 has 15 amino acids. Germline trimming cut 11 bases from V and 0 bases from J; bases unmatched to any gene: 8.

The chain is built from TRBV7-8 and TRBJ1-2; D gene uncertain. The CDR3 extends over 17 amino acids. Germline V gene lookup returns CDR1 SGHVS and CDR2 FQNEAQ. Trimming shortened V by 0 bases and J by 1 base, and 15 bases separated the two germline ends. The CDR3: CASSLAGGILDNYGYTF. Here the CDR3 DNA reads TGTGCCAGCAGCTTAGCCGGAGGGATCCTCGATAACTATGGCTACACCTTC. Supplemented by reference TRBV7-8 and TRBJ1-2, the full variable domain reads GAGVSQSPRYKVAKRGQDVALRCDPISGHVSLFWYQQALGQGPEFLTYFQNEAQLDKSGLPSDRFFAERPEGSVSTLKIQRTQQEDSAVYLCASSLAGGILDNYGYTFGSGTRLTVV.

The V and J genes are TRBV6-5 and TRBJ2-1; maybe TRBD2 (6 bases). Deletions cut 7 bases from V and 5 bases from J, with 12 bases between. The germline V gene encodes CDR1 MNHEY and CDR2 SVGAGI. This CDR3 spans 13 amino acids. In DNA, the CDR3 is TGTGCCAGCACGGGGGTTGCCGACAATGAGCAGTTCTTC. Protein: CASTGVADNEQFF.

The V gene is TRBV6-1, the J gene TRBJ2-5; D gene unclear. The DNA matches TRBJ2-7 better at its end, which makes the J call doubtful. CDR3 length: 14 residues. Germline values: CDR1 MNHNS, CDR2 SASEGT. The CDR3 bases are TGTGCCAGCAGTGAAGCGTACGGGTTCCACGAGCAGTACTTC. Its translation is CASSEAYGFHEQYF.

The chain carries TRBV27 and TRBJ1-4; 8 bases match TRBD1. The germline V gene has CDR1 MNHEY and CDR2 SMNVEV (reference sequence). The junction had 12 bases not matched to a gene; V was cut back by 5 bases and J by 7 bases. The length of the CDR3 is 16 residues. CDR3 bases: TGTGCCAGCAGTCGAAGGACAGGGAAGTCGGGTGAAAAACTGTTTTTT. It specifies CASSRRTGKSGEKLFF.

The chain has TRBV6-5 and TRBJ2-5, with D possibly matching TRBD2 (5 bases). Trimming shortened V by 0 bases and J by 7 bases, and 15 bases separated the two germline ends. This CDR3 is built from 15 residues. Germline V lookup: CDR1 MNHEY, CDR2 SVGAGI. The CDR3 DNA sequence: TGTGCCAGCAGTTACTCGCTCGAGGGAAGAGGGACCCAGTACTTC. It codes for CASSYSLEGRGTQYF.

V usage is TRBV7-2 and J usage is TRBJ2-5, with 10 bases aligning to TRBD1. J lost 10 bases, V lost 1 base, and 9 bases had no gene match. The CDR3 loop spans 15 amino acids. Germline loops: CDR1 SGHTA, CDR2 FQGNSA. The chain's CDR3 is CASSLVGTGERSQYF. In DNA form, the CDR3 reads TGTGCCAGCAGCTTAGTGGGGACAGGGGAAAGGAGCCAGTACTTC. The complete variable domain, with remaining parts taken from reference TRBV7-2 and TRBJ2-5, reads GAGVSQSPSNKVTEKGKDVELRCDPISGHTALYWYRQSLGQGLEFLIYFQGNSAPDKSGLPSDRFSAERTGGSVSTLTIQRTQQEDSAVYLCASSLVGTGERSQYFGPGTRLLVL.

This chain links TRBV6-1 with TRBJ2-3, with D hard to call. The germline CDR1 and CDR2 sequences are MNHNS and SASEGT. Trimming removed 3 bases at V and 6 bases at J, with 7 bases between. The CDR3 covers 12 residues. Here the CDR3 reads CASSDLADTQYF. As DNA, the CDR3 is TGTGCCAGCAGTGATCTTGCGGATACGCAGTATTTT.

The chain recombines TRBV18 with TRBJ1-1; tentative D call: TRBD1 (6 bases). V lost 5 bases to trimming and J lost 2 bases, with 21 bases between them. This CDR3 is built from 17 residues. Germline V gene data show CDR1 as KGHSH and CDR2 as LQKENI. The CDR3 nucleotides are TGTGCCAGCTCAACTACACAGGGTGGGGACCGAAACACTGAAGCTTTCTTT. Its translation is CASSTTQGGDRNTEAFF.

This clone was observed a single time. The rearrangement uses TRBV2 and TRBJ2-3; 11 bases agree with TRBD2. Germline assignment: CDR1 SNHLY and CDR2 FYNNEI. This CDR3 is 16 amino acids long. V dropped 4 bases and J dropped 2; count of bases not matched to a gene: 5. In DNA form, the CDR3 reads TGTGCCAGCAGTGCACTAGCGGGGGCCTACACAGATACGCAGTATTTT. This codes for CASSALAGAYTDTQYF.

The genes are TRBV28 and TRBJ1-6; D remains unclear. Trimming stripped 5 bases from V and 9 bases from J, with 17 bases between. In germline, CDR1 is MDHEN, CDR2 SYDVKM. CDR3 length equals 15 residues. CDR3 region: CASSPPSGRSSPLHF. In DNA form, the CDR3 reads TGTGCCAGCAGTCCCCCTAGCGGGCGGAGTTCACCCCTCCACTTT.

The CDR3 protein is CASSLRGTGGYNEQFF. DNA of the CDR3: TGCGCCAGCAGCTTGCGTGGGACAGGGGGCTACAATGAGCAGTTCTTC. The chain couples TRBV5-1 to TRBJ2-1; 11 nucleotides line up with TRBD1. The CDR3 length is 16 residues. Unmatched junction bases numbered 3, after V lost 1 base and J lost 3 bases. Per the germline V gene, CDR1 is SGHRS and CDR2 is YFSETQ.